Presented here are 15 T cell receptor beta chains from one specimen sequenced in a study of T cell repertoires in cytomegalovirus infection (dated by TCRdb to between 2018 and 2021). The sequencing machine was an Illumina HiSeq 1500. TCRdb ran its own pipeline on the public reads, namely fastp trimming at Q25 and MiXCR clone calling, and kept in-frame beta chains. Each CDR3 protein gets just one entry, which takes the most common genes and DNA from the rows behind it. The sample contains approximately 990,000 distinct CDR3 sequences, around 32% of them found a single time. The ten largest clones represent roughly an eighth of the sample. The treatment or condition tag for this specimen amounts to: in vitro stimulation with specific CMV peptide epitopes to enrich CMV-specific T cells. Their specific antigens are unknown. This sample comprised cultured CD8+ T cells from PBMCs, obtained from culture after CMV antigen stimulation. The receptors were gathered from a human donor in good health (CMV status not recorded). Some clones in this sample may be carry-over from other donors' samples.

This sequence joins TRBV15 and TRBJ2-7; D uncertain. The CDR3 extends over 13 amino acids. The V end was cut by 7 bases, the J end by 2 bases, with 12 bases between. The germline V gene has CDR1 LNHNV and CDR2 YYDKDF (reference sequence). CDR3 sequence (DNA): TGTGCCACCAACAATGCTTTTACCTACGAGCAGTACGTC. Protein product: CATNNAFTYEQYV.

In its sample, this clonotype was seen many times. CDR3 DNA: TGTGCCAGCACCCAGGCCGGGGGCACTGAAGCTTTCTTT. Translated, it gives CASTQAGGTEAFF. This sequence joins TRBV7-6 and TRBJ1-1; D perhaps matches TRBD1 (5 bases). The CDR3 is made up of 13 amino acids. From germline, CDR1 is SGHVS and CDR2 FNYEAQ. The ends were cut back, 7 bases at V and 4 bases at J, with 13 bases in the middle.

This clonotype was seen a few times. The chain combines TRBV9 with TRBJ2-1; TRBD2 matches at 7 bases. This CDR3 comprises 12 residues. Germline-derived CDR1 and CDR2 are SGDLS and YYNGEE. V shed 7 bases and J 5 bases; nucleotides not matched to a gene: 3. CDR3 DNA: TGTGCCAGCGGTCGGGGGGACAATGAGCAGTTCTTC. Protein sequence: CASGRGDNEQFF.

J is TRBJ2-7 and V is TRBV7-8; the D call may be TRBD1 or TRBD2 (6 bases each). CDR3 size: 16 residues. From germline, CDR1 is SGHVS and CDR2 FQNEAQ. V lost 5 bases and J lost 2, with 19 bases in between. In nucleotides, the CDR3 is TGTGCCAGCAGCCCGCCTGGGCAGGGGAGGCCCTACGAGCAGTACGTC. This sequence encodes CASSPPGQGRPYEQYV.

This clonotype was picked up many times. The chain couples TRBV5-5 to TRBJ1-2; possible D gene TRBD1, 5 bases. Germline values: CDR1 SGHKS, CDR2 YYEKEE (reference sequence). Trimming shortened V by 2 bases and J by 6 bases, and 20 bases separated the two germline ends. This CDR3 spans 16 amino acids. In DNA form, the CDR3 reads TGTGCCAGCAGCTTTTACAGGTTGAGTGCGCGAGATGGCTACACCTTC. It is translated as CASSFYRLSARDGYTF.

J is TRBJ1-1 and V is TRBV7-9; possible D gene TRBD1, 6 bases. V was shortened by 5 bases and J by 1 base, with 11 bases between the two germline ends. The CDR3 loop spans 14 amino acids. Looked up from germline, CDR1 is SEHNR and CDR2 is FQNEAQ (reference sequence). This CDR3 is CASSQSDRNTEAFF. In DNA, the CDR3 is TGTGCCAGCAGCCAATCGGACAGGAACACTGAAGCTTTCTTT.

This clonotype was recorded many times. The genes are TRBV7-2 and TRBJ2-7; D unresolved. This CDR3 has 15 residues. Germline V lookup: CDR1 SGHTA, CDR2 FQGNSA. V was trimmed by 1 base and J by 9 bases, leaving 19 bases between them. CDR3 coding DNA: TGTGCCAGCAGCTTAGGGTATCAATACCCTCCAGGGCAGTACTTC. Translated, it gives CASSLGYQYPPGQYF.

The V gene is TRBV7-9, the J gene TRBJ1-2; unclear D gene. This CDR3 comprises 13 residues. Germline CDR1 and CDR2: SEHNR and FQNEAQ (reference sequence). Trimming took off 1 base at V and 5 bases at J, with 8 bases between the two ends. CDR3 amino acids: CASSLDRWYGYTF. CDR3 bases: TGTGCCAGCAGCTTAGACCGCTGGTATGGCTACACCTTC.

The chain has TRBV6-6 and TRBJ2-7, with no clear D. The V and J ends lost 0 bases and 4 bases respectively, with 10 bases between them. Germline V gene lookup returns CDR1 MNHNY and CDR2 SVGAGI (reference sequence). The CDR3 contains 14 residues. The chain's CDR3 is CASSYSTPGYEQYF. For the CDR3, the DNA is TGTGCCAGCAGTTACTCGACCCCCGGTTACGAGCAGTACTTC.

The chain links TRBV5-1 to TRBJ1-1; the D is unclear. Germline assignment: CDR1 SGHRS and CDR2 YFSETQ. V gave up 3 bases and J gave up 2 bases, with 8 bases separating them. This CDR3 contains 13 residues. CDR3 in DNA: TGCGCCAGCAGCTCAAAGATTAACACTGAAGCTTTCTTT. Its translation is CASSSKINTEAFF. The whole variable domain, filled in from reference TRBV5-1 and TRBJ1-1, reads KAGVTQTPRYLIKTRGQQVTLSCSPISGHRSVSWYQQTPGQGLQFLFEYFSETQRNKGNFPGRFSGRQFSNSRSEMNVSTLELGDSALYLCASSSKINTEAFFGQGTRLTVV.

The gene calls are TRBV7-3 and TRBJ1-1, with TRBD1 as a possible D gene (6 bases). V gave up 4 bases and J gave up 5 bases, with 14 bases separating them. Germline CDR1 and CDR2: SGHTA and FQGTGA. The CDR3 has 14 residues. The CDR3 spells CASSSSGAGTEAFF. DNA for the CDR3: TGTGCCAGCAGCTCCTCAGGGGCTGGAACTGAAGCTTTCTTT. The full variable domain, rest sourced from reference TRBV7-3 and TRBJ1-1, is GAGVSQTPSNKVTEKGKYVELRCDPISGHTALYWYRQSLGQGPEFLIYFQGTGAADDSGLPNDRFFAVRPEGSVSTLKIQRTERGDSAVYLCASSSSGAGTEAFFGQGTRLTVV.

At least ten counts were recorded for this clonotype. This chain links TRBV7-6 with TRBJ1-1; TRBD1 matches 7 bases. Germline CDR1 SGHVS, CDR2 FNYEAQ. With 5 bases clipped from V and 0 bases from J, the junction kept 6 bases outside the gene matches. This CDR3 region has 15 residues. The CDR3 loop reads CASSPRQGVNTEAFF. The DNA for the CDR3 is TGTGCCAGCAGCCCCCGACAGGGAGTGAACACTGAAGCTTTCTTT. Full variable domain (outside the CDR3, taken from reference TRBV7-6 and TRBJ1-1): GAGVSQSPRYKVTKRGQDVALRCDPISGHVSLYWYRQALGQGPEFLTYFNYEAQQDKSGLPNDRFSAERPEGSISTLTIQRTEQRDSAMYRCASSPRQGVNTEAFFGQGTRLTVV.

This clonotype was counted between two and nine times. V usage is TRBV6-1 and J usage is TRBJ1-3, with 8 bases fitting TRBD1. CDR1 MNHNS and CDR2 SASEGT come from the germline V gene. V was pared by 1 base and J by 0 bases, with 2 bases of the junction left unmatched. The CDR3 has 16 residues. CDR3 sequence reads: CASSEGQGFSGNTIYF. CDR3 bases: TGTGCCAGCAGTGAAGGACAGGGGTTCTCTGGAAACACCATATATTTT.

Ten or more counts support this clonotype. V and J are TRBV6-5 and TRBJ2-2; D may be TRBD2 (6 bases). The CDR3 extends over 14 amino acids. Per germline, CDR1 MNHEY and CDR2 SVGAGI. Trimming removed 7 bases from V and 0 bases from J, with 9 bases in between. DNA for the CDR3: TGTGCCAGCACGGCGGGGACGAACACCGGGGAGCTGTTTTTT. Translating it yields CASTAGTNTGELFF.

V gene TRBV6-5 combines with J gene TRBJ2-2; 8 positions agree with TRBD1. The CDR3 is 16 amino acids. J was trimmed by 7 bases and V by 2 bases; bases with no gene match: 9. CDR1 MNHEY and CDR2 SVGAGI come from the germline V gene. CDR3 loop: CASSYKTTGDLGELFF. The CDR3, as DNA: TGTGCCAGCAGTTACAAGACGACAGGGGACCTCGGGGAGCTGTTTTTT.